This TCR beta chain was identified during a study of blood T cell repertoires in COVID-19. Across the whole study: Specimens from acute and convalescent COVID-19 originated in the United States, Italy and Spain.

Germline CDR1 reads GTSNPN; CDR2 reads SVGIG (reference sequence). The length of the CDR3 is 13 residues. V lost 2 bases, J lost 2 bases, and 9 bases lay in between. Under the authors' procedure: Amplified reference gene primers provided the basis for estimating nucleated cell counts. Profiling relied on immunoSEQ multiplex PCR, and the TCRdb table lists in-frame clones only, not all of them. V and J calls and clone size follow that table, whereas D and trimming were derived from the DNA. The repertoire holds a few hundred thousand clones, with 75% to 90% as singletons. The receptor was isolated from a woman aged 55 to 70 with COVID-19, enrolled during active disease. The J gene is TRBJ1-2, the V gene TRBV30, with D possibly being TRBD1 (5 bases). The specimen was peripheral blood. The CDR3 DNA follows: TGTGCCTGGAGTACACAGGCCAACTATGGCTACACCTTC. This sequence encodes CAWSTQANYGYTF.